This T cell receptor beta chain appears in the sequencing data of a study of blood T cells in healthy people across ages. Whole-study results and caveats: A greater number of naive CD4+ cells and higher diversity distinguished long-lived donors from aged donors. PBMCs went unsorted, and a conclusive naive versus antigen-experienced comparison was therefore prevented.

Germline V gene sequence: CDR1 KGHSH, CDR2 LQKENI. V dropped 2 bases and J dropped 10 bases, with 18 bases sitting between them. The CDR3 has 15 residues. For this clonotype: Antigen: not known.

Then a second PCR, running about 7 to 11 cycles, was carried out with a sample-barcoded 5' primer and a J-beta primer mix. MiXCR was run by TCRdb on the 5' RACE reads, yielding one entry per CDR3 protein. The table records about 670,000 distinct CDR3 sequences, 40% to 50% of them present only once. Donation came from healthy Caucasian individuals in Russia who were aged 6 to 90. At least 5.5 micrograms of total RNA were extracted per sample. The chain is built from TRBV18 and TRBJ2-1, with D perhaps matching TRBD1 (5 bases). The sequenced sample consisted of blood. This TCR derives from an elderly man in good health. The CDR3 coding sequence is TGTGCCAGCTCACCAGGGCAGGGAAGCTCCTACGAGCAGTTCTTC. Translation: CASSPGQGSSYEQFF.